A single sample gave rise to the 14 T cell receptor beta chains below, sequenced in a study of blood T cells in healthy people across ages. Sample-barcoded 5' priming and a J-beta primer mix drove a second PCR of about 6 to 12 cycles. TCRdb analysed the 5' RACE reads with MiXCR anew, one entry per CDR3 protein. This table holds a few hundred thousand distinct CDR3 sequences, roughly a quarter found once. These data were likewise used in another study, on T cells of mothers and their children.

The sample comprised blood. The source of these receptors is a boy aged 2 to 10 in good health.

This chain links TRBV29-1 with TRBJ2-5; D remains unclear. The V and J ends lost 1 base and 1 base respectively, with 7 bases between them. The CDR3 runs to 13 residues. Germline V gene sequence: CDR1 SQVTM, CDR2 ANQGSEA. DNA of the CDR3: TGCAGCGTTGAAGTACGCCGCCAAGAGACCCAGTACTTC. It yields the protein CSVEVRRQETQYF.

The chain couples TRBV3-1 to TRBJ2-4, with D perhaps matching TRBD2 (6 bases). The CDR3 runs to 17 residues. Per germline, CDR1 LGHDT and CDR2 YNNKEL (reference sequence). Trimming took 0 bases from V and 0 from J, leaving 12 bases between them. The CDR3 nucleotides are TGTGCCAGCAGCCAAGAAGGGTTAGCGGTAGCCAAAAACATTCAGTACTTC. This gives the protein CASSQEGLAVAKNIQYF.

This clonotype turned up a few times. The chain uses TRBV4-3 and TRBJ2-5, with D hard to call. V was shortened by 1 base and J by 6 bases, with 9 bases between the two germline ends. CDR1 is LGHNA, CDR2 YSLEER, per germline. This CDR3 is 13 amino acids long. The CDR3 DNA sequence: TGCGCCAGCAGCCAAGTACCAAGGCAGACCCAGTACTTC. It codes for CASSQVPRQTQYF.

The chain links TRBV7-9 to TRBJ2-1, with 11 nucleotides matching TRBD2. Germline V gives CDR1 SEHNR, CDR2 FQNEAQ (reference sequence). Losses at the gene ends were 6 bases for V and 0 bases for J; bases not matched to a gene: 13. This CDR3 spans 19 amino acids. CDR3 loop: CASSPKPTTSGSSYNEQFF. CDR3 nucleotide sequence: TGTGCCAGCAGTCCTAAGCCGACCACTAGCGGGAGCTCCTACAATGAGCAGTTCTTC.

The rearrangement joins TRBV28 to TRBJ2-3; D is unclear. Between the trimmed V and J ends, which lost 5 bases and 4 bases, there was a span of 10 bases. Germline CDR1 is MDHEN and CDR2 is SYDVKM. The length of the CDR3 is 13 residues. The CDR3 sequence is CASSLNEADTQYF. The DNA for the CDR3 is TGTGCCAGCAGTCTGAACGAGGCAGATACGCAGTATTTT.

The chain carries TRBV4-3 and TRBJ2-1; D possibly uses TRBD1 or TRBD2 (5 bases each). V gave up 0 bases and J gave up 3 bases, with 12 bases separating them. CDR1 LGHNA and CDR2 YSLEER come from the germline V gene. There are 16 residues in the CDR3. CDR3 amino acids: CASSQEGRDHYNEQFF. The CDR3 bases are TGCGCCAGCAGCCAAGAAGGCCGGGACCACTACAATGAGCAGTTCTTC.

V and J are TRBV30 and TRBJ1-2; D gene ambiguous. The CDR3 covers 13 residues. Germline V lookup: CDR1 GTSNPN, CDR2 SVGIG (reference sequence). Trimming cost V 3 bases and J 8 bases, with 16 bases left between them. CDR3 DNA: TGTGCCTGGAGGGGAAACCCGGCGGGGGGCTACACCTTC. It encodes CAWRGNPAGGYTF.

This rearrangement joins TRBV3-1 to TRBJ2-7; tentatively, D is TRBD1 (5 bases). V was cut by 0 bases and J by 7 bases, with 13 bases left in between. This CDR3 has 14 residues. Germline V gives CDR1 LGHDT, CDR2 YNNKEL (reference sequence). CDR3 sequence (DNA): TGTGCCAGCAGCCAAGACCAGATAGGGGCAGAGCAGTACTTC. This codes for CASSQDQIGAEQYF.

V and J are TRBV7-9 and TRBJ1-4, with D perhaps matching TRBD1 (5 bases). CDR3 size: 15 residues. Trimming cost V 1 base and J 6 bases, with 12 bases left between them. The germline CDR1 and CDR2 sequences are SEHNR and FQNEAQ (reference sequence). The CDR3 DNA sequence: TGTGCCAGCAGCTTAGGTGAAGGGGTCCATGAAAAACTGTTTTTT. This codes for CASSLGEGVHEKLFF.

This chain links TRBV3-1 with TRBJ2-1, with 7 bases matching TRBD2. This CDR3 comprises 14 residues. Germline CDR1 reads LGHDT; CDR2 reads YNNKEL (reference sequence). V was pared by 1 base and J by 8 bases, with 5 bases of the junction left unmatched. This CDR3 reads CASSQGAGPDEQFF. The CDR3, as DNA: TGTGCCAGCAGCCAAGGAGCGGGGCCCGATGAGCAGTTCTTC.

Note on this clonotype: A junction end diverges from the germline sequence, so it may reflect a read error. V gene TRBV20-1 combines with J gene TRBJ2-1; D not certain. Germline CDR1 and CDR2: DFQATT and SNEGSKA (reference sequence). The length of the CDR3 is 15 residues. The CDR3 nucleotides read TGCAGTGCTAGTCCGATACCCAGCTCCTACAATGAGCTGTTCTTC. Protein product: CSASPIPSSYNELFF.

The chain is built from TRBV7-9 and TRBJ1-1; perhaps TRBD1 as D (5 bases). V was pared by 1 base and J by 1 base, with 10 bases between. The length of the CDR3 is 15 residues. Looked up from germline, CDR1 is SEHNR and CDR2 is FQNEAQ (reference sequence). The chain's CDR3 is CASSLGVGPNTEAFF. In DNA form, the CDR3 reads TGTGCCAGCAGCTTAGGTGTGGGGCCGAACACTGAAGCTTTCTTT.

This clonotype turned up a few times. CDR3 DNA: TGCGCCAGCAGCCAAGATCTGACGGTGGAGCAGTTCTTC. It is translated as CASSQDLTVEQFF. V gene TRBV4-1 combines with J gene TRBJ2-1; no clear D. In germline, CDR1 is MGHRA, CDR2 YSYEKL. The CDR3 length is 13 residues. V was trimmed by 0 bases and J by 10 bases, leaving 10 bases between them.

This clonotype was picked up a small number of times. The genes are TRBV6-2 or TRBV6-3 and TRBJ2-3, with TRBD2 matching over 15 bases. Germline V CDR1 and CDR2: MNHEY, SVGEGT. V was clipped by 6 bases and J by 0 bases; unmatched bases: 10. The CDR3 is 19 residues long. The CDR3 coding sequence is TGTGCCAGCAGCCCCCTGGGACTAGCGGGGGGAGCTAGCACAGATACGCAGTATTTT. Its translation: CASSPLGLAGGASTDTQYF.